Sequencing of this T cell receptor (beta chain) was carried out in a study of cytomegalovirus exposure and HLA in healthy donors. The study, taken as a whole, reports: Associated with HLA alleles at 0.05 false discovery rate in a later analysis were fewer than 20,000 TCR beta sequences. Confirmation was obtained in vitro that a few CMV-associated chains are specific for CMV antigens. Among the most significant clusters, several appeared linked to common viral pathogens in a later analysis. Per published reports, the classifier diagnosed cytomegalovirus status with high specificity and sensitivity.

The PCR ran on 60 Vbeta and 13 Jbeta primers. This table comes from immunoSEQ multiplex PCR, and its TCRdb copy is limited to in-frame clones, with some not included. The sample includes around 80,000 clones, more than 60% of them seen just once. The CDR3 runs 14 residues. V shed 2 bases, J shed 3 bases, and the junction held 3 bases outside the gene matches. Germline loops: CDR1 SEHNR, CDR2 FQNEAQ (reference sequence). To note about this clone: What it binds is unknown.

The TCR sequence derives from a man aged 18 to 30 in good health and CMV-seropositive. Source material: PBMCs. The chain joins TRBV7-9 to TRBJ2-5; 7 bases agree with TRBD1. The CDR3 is CASSLSTGEETQYF. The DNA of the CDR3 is TGTGCCAGCAGCTTATCAACAGGGGAAGAGACCCAGTACTTC.